This T cell receptor (beta chain) derives from a study of T cells in Graves' hyperthyroidism and ophthalmopathy (dated by TCRdb to about 2019). Some background on the complete study: Peripheral blood samples were taken at the time of initial diagnosis, prior to any treatment. A discovery cohort of roughly 100 patients, roughly 45 with Graves' ophthalmopathy and over 55 with stable Graves' hyperthyroidism, was used to find distinguishing TCR V-J signatures. Prospective prediction of ophthalmopathy was tested in an independent validation cohort of approximately 18 hyperthyroidism patients and around 16 patients who later progressed to ophthalmopathy. The roughly 94 discovery patients were randomly split 7:3 into training and test sets. The study also compared thyroid tissue and blood T-cell repertoires from about six Graves' hyperthyroidism patients. After blood sampling, hyperthyroidism patients were treated with methimazole at a starting dose of 30 mg daily, and ophthalmopathy patients were treated with high-dose intravenous methylprednisolone. TCR Vbeta CDR3 sequencing of roughly 140 peripheral blood samples (43 ophthalmopathy, under 80 hyperthyroidism and approximately 17 progressor patients) is reported in the paper.

Ophthalmopathy patients had moderately to severely active disease, with a Clinical Activity Score of 3 or more, a NOSPECS grade of 4 or more, and a disease duration of less than 3 months. Any patient with an uncontrolled infection, another autoimmune disease, pregnancy or lactation was excluded. Diagnoses were established on the basis of clinical symptoms, serum thyroxine and TRAb, thyroid ultrasound, and orbital computed tomography. Ficoll-Paque density gradient centrifugation was used to isolate PBMCs from around 10 ml of fresh peripheral blood. Total RNA was extracted using Trizol reagent, and RNA quality was assessed on an Agilent 2100 Bioanalyzer. CDR1 and CDR2, per the germline V gene, are SNHLY and FYNNEI. From its cysteine to its phenylalanine, the CDR3 spans 12 amino acids. CDR3 DNA is the only sequence kept; it has 36 bases, read in frame from the first base. V is reduced by 6 bases and J by 4 bases, leaving a spacing of 10 bases between them.

Amplification of TCR beta CDR3 regions was carried out from RNA transcripts. For the first round of RT-PCR on the TCR CDR3, the HTBI primer set was used together with the Qiagen OneStep RT-PCR kit. The libraries were constructed in a second round of multiplex PCR and then size-selected and purified. Paired-end sequencing of the libraries was performed with 100 bp reads on an Illumina HiSeq2000. In the original analysis: Raw data were processed with SOAPnuke, discarding reads with adapters, uncalled bases, mean Phred below 15, or no exact constant-primer or identifier match. High-quality paired reads were merged with COPE v1.2.5, and unique nucleotide sequences were defined as clonotypes. Clonotypes were aligned to IMGT TRBV, TRBD and TRBJ reference segments using MiTCR v1.1. The analysis included only V-J combinations with a frequency above 0.0001, which together covered 98% to 99.2% of the repertoires. A TCS score was defined as the ratio of F50 (clonal expansion) to E x V (chaos), with BLOSUM62-based TCRdist applied between CDR3 peptides within each V-J. Welch's t-statistics and random forest reduced around 510 V-J features to 10 to 15, which were used in a naive Bayes classifier (R e1071). TCRdb trimmed the raw reads at Q25, called clones with MiXCR and kept productive beta chains. One record per CDR3 amino acid sequence lists the most common genes and DNA. TCRdb's processing, not the study's, gives the V and J calls here. The sample has 700,000 or so distinct CDR3 sequences on record, 14% of them singletons. The top ten hold approximately 12% of the sample.

What the work shows at the level of the full study, not this receptor alone: Blood samples also contained most of the expanded thyroid clonotypes (frequency above 0.001), which suggests that blood repertoires may reflect thyroid immune responses. Ophthalmopathy was separated from stable hyperthyroidism by a 13 V-J signature model, with around 90% sensitivity and about 84% specificity obtained in cross-validation and 80%/75% obtained in testing. In validation, progression to ophthalmopathy was predicted by the model with roughly 71% sensitivity and 72% to 85% specificity, a median of roughly 6 months before onset. No statistical method was used to fix the sample size in advance, and group allocation was not hidden from the investigators.

This clonotype has a count of ten or more. Its binding antigen is unknown. No quality values exist for individual bases; no much larger clone is one base distant. The sequence is built from TRBV2 and TRBJ2-7, with TRBD1 perhaps the D gene, on 6 matching bases. The clonotype was recovered from a woman in her 50s with Graves' ophthalmopathy. Sequencing was carried out using blood. Read as DNA, the sequence is TGTGCCAGCAGGGCACAGGGTTACGAGCAGTACTTC. The translation is CASRAQGYEQYF.